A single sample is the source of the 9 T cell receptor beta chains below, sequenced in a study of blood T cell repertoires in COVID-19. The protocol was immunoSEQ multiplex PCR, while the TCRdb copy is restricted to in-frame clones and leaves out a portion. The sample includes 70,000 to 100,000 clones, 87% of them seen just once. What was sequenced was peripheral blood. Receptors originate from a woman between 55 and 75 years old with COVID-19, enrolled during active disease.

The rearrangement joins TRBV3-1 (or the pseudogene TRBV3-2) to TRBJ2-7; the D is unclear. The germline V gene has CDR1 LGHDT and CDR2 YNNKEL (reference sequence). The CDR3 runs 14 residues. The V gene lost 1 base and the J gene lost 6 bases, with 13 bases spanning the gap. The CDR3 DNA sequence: TGTGCCAGCAGCCAAGTTTCTACCTCCATCGAGCAGTACTTC. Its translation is CASSQVSTSIEQYF.

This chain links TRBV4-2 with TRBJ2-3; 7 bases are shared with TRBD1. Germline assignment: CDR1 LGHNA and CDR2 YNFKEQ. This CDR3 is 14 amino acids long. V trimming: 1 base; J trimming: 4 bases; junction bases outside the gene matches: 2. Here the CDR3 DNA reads TGTGCCAGCAGCCAAGGACAGGGTCCAGATACGCAGTATTTT. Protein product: CASSQGQGPDTQYF.

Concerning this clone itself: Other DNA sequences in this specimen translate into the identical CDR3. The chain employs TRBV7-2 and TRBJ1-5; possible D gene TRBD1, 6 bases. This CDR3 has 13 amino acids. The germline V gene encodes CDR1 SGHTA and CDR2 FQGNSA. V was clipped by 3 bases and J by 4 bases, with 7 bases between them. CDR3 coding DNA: TGTGCCAGCAGCTTGGACAGAAATCAGCCCCAGCATTTT. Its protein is CASSLDRNQPQHF.

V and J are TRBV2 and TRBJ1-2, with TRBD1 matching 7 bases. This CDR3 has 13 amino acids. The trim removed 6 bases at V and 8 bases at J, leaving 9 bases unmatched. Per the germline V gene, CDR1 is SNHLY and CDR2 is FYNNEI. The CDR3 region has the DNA TGTGCCAGCAGCCCTCGACAGGGTTCAGGCTACACCTTC. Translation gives CASSPRQGSGYTF.

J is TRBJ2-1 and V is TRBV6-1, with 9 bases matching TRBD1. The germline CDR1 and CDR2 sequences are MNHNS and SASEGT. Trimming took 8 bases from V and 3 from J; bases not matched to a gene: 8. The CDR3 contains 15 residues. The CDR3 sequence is CASLLGTGLYNEQFF. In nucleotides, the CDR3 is TGTGCCAGCCTGCTCGGGACAGGGCTCTACAATGAGCAGTTCTTC.

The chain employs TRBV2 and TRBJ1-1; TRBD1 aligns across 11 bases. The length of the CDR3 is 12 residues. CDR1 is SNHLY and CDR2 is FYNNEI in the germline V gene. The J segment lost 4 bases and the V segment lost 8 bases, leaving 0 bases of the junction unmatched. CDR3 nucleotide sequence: TGTGCCAGCGGGACAGGGGGCACTGAAGCTTTCTTT. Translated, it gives CASGTGGTEAFF.

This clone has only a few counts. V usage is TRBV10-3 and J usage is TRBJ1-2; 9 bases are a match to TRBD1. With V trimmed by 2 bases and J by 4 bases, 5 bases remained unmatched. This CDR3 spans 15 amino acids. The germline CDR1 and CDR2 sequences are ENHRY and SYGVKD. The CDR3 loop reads CAISETTGGAYGYTF. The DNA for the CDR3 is TGTGCCATCAGTGAGACTACAGGGGGCGCCTATGGCTACACCTTC.

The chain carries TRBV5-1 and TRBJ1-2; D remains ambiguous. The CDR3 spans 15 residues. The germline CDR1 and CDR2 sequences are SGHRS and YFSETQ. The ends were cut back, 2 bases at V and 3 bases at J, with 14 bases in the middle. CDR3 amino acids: CASSFSGREDYGYTF. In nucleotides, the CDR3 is TGCGCCAGCAGCTTTTCGGGGAGGGAGGACTATGGCTACACCTTC.

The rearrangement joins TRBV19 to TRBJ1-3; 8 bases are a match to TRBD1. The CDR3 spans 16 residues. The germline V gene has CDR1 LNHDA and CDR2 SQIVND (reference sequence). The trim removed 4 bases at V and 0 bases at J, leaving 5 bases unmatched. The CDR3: CASSTTGGSSGNTIYF. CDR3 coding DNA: TGTGCCAGTAGTACTACAGGGGGTAGCTCTGGAAACACCATATATTTT.